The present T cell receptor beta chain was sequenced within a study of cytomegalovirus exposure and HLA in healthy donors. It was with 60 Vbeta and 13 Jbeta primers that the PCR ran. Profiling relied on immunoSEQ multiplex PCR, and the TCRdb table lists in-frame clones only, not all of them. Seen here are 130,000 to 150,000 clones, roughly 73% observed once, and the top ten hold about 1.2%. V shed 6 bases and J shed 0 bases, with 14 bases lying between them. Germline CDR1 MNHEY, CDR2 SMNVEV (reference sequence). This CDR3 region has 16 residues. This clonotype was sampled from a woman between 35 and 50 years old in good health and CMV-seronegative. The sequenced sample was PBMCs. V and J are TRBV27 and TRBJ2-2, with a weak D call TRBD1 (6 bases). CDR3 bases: TGTGCCAGCAGCCCAGGGTGGACAGCGAACACCGGGGAGCTGTTTTTT. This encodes CASSPGWTANTGELFF.